This entry lists 30 T cell receptor beta chains sequenced from one sample in a study of Ad26.COV2.S vaccination and SARS-CoV-2 variants. Described treatment: roughly 18 received Ad26.COV2.S at low or high dose, single or two shots; about five received placebo; per-sample allocation not given. Repertoires come from day 63 after the first vaccine or placebo injection. TCRdb's table, derived via immunoSEQ multiplex PCR, lists solely in-frame clones and lacks some. Of approximately 300,000 clones listed, about 85% are singletons. This specimen was peripheral blood, taken in a trial of Ad26.COV2.S vaccine versus placebo. The receptors here all came from a person between 18 and 60 years old who received the Ad26.COV2.S COVID-19 vaccine or a placebo.

The rearrangement joins TRBV27 to TRBJ1-5; 7 bases are shared with TRBD1. The CDR3 has 15 residues. V dropped 6 bases and J dropped 4; count of bases not matched to a gene: 9. Germline V CDR1 and CDR2: MNHEY, SMNVEV (reference sequence). CDR3 DNA: TGTGCCAGCAGGGACGGAAGGGGGCGAAATCAGCCCCAGCATTTT. Amino acid sequence: CASRDGRGRNQPQHF.

The chain couples TRBV29-1 to TRBJ2-1; a possible D gene is TRBD1 (5 bases). This CDR3 is 13 amino acids long. V was cut by 6 bases and J by 5 bases, with 14 bases left in between. Germline V lookup: CDR1 SQVTM, CDR2 ANQGSEA. In DNA, the CDR3 is TGCAGCGTAGATCCGACAGTTAACAATGAGCAGTTCTTC. Encoded protein: CSVDPTVNNEQFF.

This clone was recorded only once. This chain joins TRBV4-1 and TRBJ1-5; D remains unclear. Germline assignment: CDR1 MGHRA and CDR2 YSYEKL. The CDR3 totals 17 residues. Trimming took off 4 bases at V and 0 bases at J, with 16 bases between the two ends. CDR3 loop: CASSPRTRQNSNQPQHF. The CDR3 region has the DNA TGCGCCAGCAGCCCCCGGACGAGACAAAATAGCAATCAGCCCCAGCATTTT.

The J gene is TRBJ1-1, the V gene TRBV19; TRBD1 matches 10 bases. CDR3 length: 12 residues. Per germline, CDR1 LNHDA and CDR2 SQIVND (reference sequence). Trimming cost V 5 bases and J 10 bases; bases outside gene matches: 4. CDR3 region: CASSLDRGTAFF. As DNA, the CDR3 is TGTGCCAGTAGTTTGGACAGGGGGACAGCTTTCTTT.

This rearrangement joins TRBV12-3 or TRBV12-4 to TRBJ2-1, with 7 nucleotides matching TRBD2. This CDR3 is built from 12 residues. V shed 6 bases, J shed 7 bases, and the junction held 3 bases outside the gene matches. DNA of the CDR3: TGTGCCAGCAGGGGGGGGTGGAATGAGCAGTTCTTC. This encodes CASRGGWNEQFF.

This clone was seen a few times. The chain is built from TRBV3-1 (or the pseudogene TRBV3-2) and TRBJ1-6, with TRBD1 as a possible D gene (5 bases). This CDR3 spans 14 amino acids. Looked up from germline, CDR1 is LGHDT and CDR2 is YNNKEL (reference sequence). V shed 3 bases and J shed 10 bases, with 13 bases lying between them. The CDR3 DNA reads TGTGCCAGCAGCCAGGGAACCCAGGGATCACCCCTCCACTTT. The encoded protein is CASSQGTQGSPLHF.

V and J are TRBV5-1 and TRBJ1-2; D remains unclear. CDR1 and CDR2 from the germline V gene are SGHRS and YFSETQ. This CDR3 region has 15 residues. V lost 6 bases and J lost 8, with 23 bases in between. The CDR3: CASTLTEGDEGGYTF. The CDR3 coding sequence is TGCGCCAGCACCCTCACAGAGGGCGACGAGGGCGGCTACACCTTC.

V is TRBV12-5 and J is TRBJ2-5; D gene ambiguous. V was cut by 0 bases and J by 5 bases, with 4 bases left in between. CDR1 is LGHNT, CDR2 FRNRAP, per germline. The CDR3 runs 12 residues. CDR3 nucleotide sequence: TGTGCTAGTGGTTTGGTGGGGGAGACCCAGTACTTC. It encodes CASGLVGETQYF.

Turning to this clone: This sample includes further DNA sequences coding for the same CDR3. The chain is built from TRBV27 and TRBJ1-2, with a possible D match to TRBD1 (5 bases). V shed 0 bases and J shed 4 bases, with 9 bases lying between them. The CDR3 is made up of 14 amino acids. Germline V CDR1 and CDR2: MNHEY, SMNVEV (reference sequence). For the CDR3, the DNA is TGTGCCAGCAGTTTATCCGGGCAGGGCTATGGCTACACCTTC. It encodes CASSLSGQGYGYTF.

This clone was found once. The chain's CDR3 is CASSLSLAGRTGELFF. Written as DNA, the CDR3 is TGTGCCAGCAGCTTATCACTAGCGGGGCGCACCGGGGAGCTGTTTTTT. V and J are TRBV11-2 and TRBJ2-2, with 10 bases that match TRBD2. The CDR3 has 16 amino acids. V shed 2 bases and J 4 bases; nucleotides not matched to a gene: 4. Germline V gives CDR1 SGHAT, CDR2 FQNNGV.

The CDR3 reads CALRTDHGYTF. For the CDR3, the DNA is TGTGCCCTGCGGACAGACCATGGCTACACCTTC. This chain uses TRBV28 with TRBJ1-2, with D possibly TRBD1 on 6 matching bases. The CDR3 spans 11 residues. CDR1 and CDR2 from the germline V gene are MDHEN and SYDVKM. V dropped 11 bases and J dropped 6 bases, with 13 bases sitting between them.

The V and J genes are TRBV6-2 or TRBV6-3 and TRBJ2-3, with D maybe TRBD1 (6 bases). Germline V lookup: CDR1 MNHEY, CDR2 SVGEGT. This CDR3 region has 17 residues. V was shortened by 4 bases and J by 2 bases, with 19 bases between the two germline ends. The CDR3 coding sequence is TGTGCCAGCAGTTCCATCGACAGGTACTCCTTCACAGATACGCAGTATTTT. Translated, it gives CASSSIDRYSFTDTQYF.

CDR3 loop: CASSLAGTEKLFF. The CDR3 coding sequence is TGTGCCAGCAGTTTGGCCGGGACTGAAAAACTGTTTTTT. The J gene is TRBJ1-4, the V gene TRBV27; D perhaps matches TRBD1 (5 bases). Trimming removed 3 bases from V and 7 bases from J, with 9 bases in between. The CDR3 extends over 13 amino acids. Germline CDR1 reads MNHEY; CDR2 reads SMNVEV (reference sequence).

The chain has TRBV18 and TRBJ1-1; TRBD1 is a possible D gene (5 bases). Germline lookup yields CDR1 KGHSH and CDR2 LQKENI. Trimming cost V 4 bases and J 8 bases, with 11 bases left between them. CDR3 size: 12 residues. For the CDR3, the DNA is TGTGCCAGCTCACGGGATTCAGGGGAAGCTTTCTTT. As protein: CASSRDSGEAFF.

CDR3 sequence: CATSRDRPATDTQYF. As DNA, the CDR3 is TGTGCCACCAGCAGAGATCGGCCAGCTACAGATACGCAGTATTTT. The chain uses TRBV15 and TRBJ2-3, with D unclear. The V and J ends lost 0 bases and 3 bases respectively, with 10 bases between them. This CDR3 contains 15 residues. Per germline, CDR1 LNHNV and CDR2 YYDKDF (reference sequence).

The rearrangement links TRBV9 to TRBJ2-6; D unclear. CDR3 length equals 15 residues. V shed 2 bases and J shed 0 bases, with 6 bases lying between them. The germline CDR1 and CDR2 sequences are SGDLS and YYNGEE. CDR3 in amino acids: CASSVRSSGANVLTF. In nucleotides, the CDR3 is TGTGCCAGCAGCGTTCGGTCCTCTGGGGCCAACGTCCTGACTTTC.

This clone showed up just a few times. The chain uses TRBV6-1 and TRBJ1-2; D gene unclear. The CDR3 totals 11 residues. Between the trimmed V and J ends, which lost 3 bases and 8 bases, there was a span of 7 bases. Germline values: CDR1 MNHNS, CDR2 SASEGT. The CDR3 DNA is TGTGCCAGCAGTGACAGTATAGGCTACACCTTC. It codes for CASSDSIGYTF.

The chain recombines TRBV4-1 with TRBJ2-7; tentatively, D is TRBD2 (5 bases). This CDR3 comprises 17 residues. Germline CDR1 is MGHRA and CDR2 is YSYEKL. V dropped 0 bases and J dropped 7 bases, with 22 bases sitting between them. The CDR3, as DNA: TGCGCCAGCAGCCAAGACTGGCCGGGGAGCGTACCGGGGGAGCAGTACTTC. Its translation: CASSQDWPGSVPGEQYF.

The chain links TRBV28 to TRBJ1-5, with D possibly TRBD1 on 5 matching bases. CDR1 and CDR2 from the germline V gene are MDHEN and SYDVKM. V lost 2 bases to trimming and J lost 3 bases, with 11 bases between them. There are 15 residues in the CDR3. The CDR3 protein is CASSLRKGLNQPQHF. The CDR3 region has the DNA TGTGCCAGCAGTTTAAGGAAGGGGCTCAATCAGCCCCAGCATTTT.

The rearrangement links TRBV19 to TRBJ1-6; D is unresolved. CDR1 and CDR2 from the germline V gene are LNHDA and SQIVND (reference sequence). V was clipped by 8 bases and J by 2 bases, with 10 bases between them. The CDR3 spans 14 residues. This CDR3 is CASARATYNSPLHF. The CDR3 nucleotides are TGTGCCAGTGCGAGGGCCACCTATAATTCACCCCTCCACTTT.

The chain employs TRBV6-5 and TRBJ1-2; TRBD1 is a possible D gene (6 bases). The CDR3 totals 14 residues. V was shortened by 7 bases and J by 5 bases, with 17 bases between the two germline ends. CDR1 MNHEY and CDR2 SVGAGI come from the germline V gene. The CDR3 DNA sequence: TGTGCCAGCACCCGGACCGGGAGGGGGTATGGCTACACCTTC. Translating it yields CASTRTGRGYGYTF.

This clone was observed at least ten times. The J gene is TRBJ2-1, the V gene TRBV11-2, with D unclear. V lost 1 base to trimming and J lost 4 bases, with 8 bases between them. The CDR3 runs to 14 residues. Germline-derived CDR1 and CDR2 are SGHAT and FQNNGV. In DNA, the CDR3 is TGTGCCAGCAGCTTAGCATCCAGGTACAATGAGCAGTTCTTC. Residues: CASSLASRYNEQFF.

This chain connects TRBV3-1 (or the pseudogene TRBV3-2) to TRBJ2-5; D might be TRBD1 (6 bases). The germline V gene has CDR1 LGHDT and CDR2 YNNKEL (reference sequence). The ends were cut back, 2 bases at V and 2 bases at J, with 9 bases in the middle. This CDR3 region has 14 residues. Here the CDR3 reads CASSQRTVQETQYF. For the CDR3, the DNA is TGTGCCAGCAGCCAACGGACAGTTCAAGAGACCCAGTACTTC.

The chain couples TRBV2 to TRBJ2-2, with D tentatively TRBD2 (5 bases). Between the trimmed V and J ends, which lost 6 bases and 0 bases, there was a span of 8 bases. Germline CDR1 and CDR2: SNHLY and FYNNEI. This CDR3 has 14 residues. This chain's CDR3 is CASSSEANTGELFF. The CDR3 DNA follows: TGTGCCAGCAGCTCGGAGGCGAACACCGGGGAGCTGTTTTTT.

The rearrangement links TRBV9 to TRBJ1-2; 8 nucleotides agree with TRBD1. Trimming removed 4 bases from V and 7 bases from J; junction bases left unmatched: 9. The CDR3 runs to 14 residues. Germline values: CDR1 SGDLS, CDR2 YYNGEE. CDR3 region: CASSPDQGARGYTF. The CDR3 DNA reads as TGTGCCAGCAGCCCGGACCAGGGGGCGCGTGGCTACACCTTC.

This chain links TRBV19 with TRBJ1-5; 9 nucleotides align to TRBD1. The CDR3 totals 15 residues. J lost 4 bases, V lost 7 bases, and 8 bases had no gene match. The V gene's germline CDR1 is LNHDA and CDR2 SQIVND (reference sequence). Here the CDR3 DNA reads TGTGCCAGTACCGAGGGACAGGGTTGGAATCAGCCCCAGCATTTT. Amino acids: CASTEGQGWNQPQHF.

The genes are TRBV27 and TRBJ1-6; no definite D call. The CDR3 covers 16 residues. V was pared by 7 bases and J by 0 bases, with 13 bases between. Germline CDR1 MNHEY, CDR2 SMNVEV (reference sequence). The CDR3 reads CASTYWSSSYNSPLHF. Here the CDR3 DNA reads TGTGCCAGCACGTACTGGTCTAGCTCCTATAATTCACCCCTCCACTTT.

The chain recombines TRBV5-8 with TRBJ2-7, with 15 bases matching TRBD2. CDR3 length equals 16 residues. With 4 bases clipped from V and 2 bases from J, the junction kept 4 bases outside the gene matches. CDR1 is SGHTS, CDR2 YDEGEE, per germline. The DNA of the CDR3 is TGTGCCAGCAGCGCCCGGACTAGCGGGGGGGCCTACGAGCAGTACTTC. It encodes CASSARTSGGAYEQYF.

Here the CDR3 DNA reads TGTGCCAGCAGTCGAGGGGATGAAGTCAATGAGCAGTTCTTC. This sequence encodes CASSRGDEVNEQFF. The chain couples TRBV2 to TRBJ2-1; D could derive from TRBD1 or TRBD2 (5 bases each). Germline values: CDR1 SNHLY, CDR2 FYNNEI. The V end was cut by 5 bases, the J end by 6 bases, with 14 bases between. This CDR3 has 14 residues. The full variable domain, rest sourced from reference TRBV2 and TRBJ2-1, is EPEVTQTPSHQVTQMGQEVILRCVPISNHLYFYWYRQILGQKVEFLVSFYNNEISEKSEIFDDQFSVERPDGSNFTLKIRSTKLEDSAMYFCASSRGDEVNEQFFGPGTRLTVL.

V gene TRBV19 combines with J gene TRBJ2-3; D is ambiguous. Germline V lookup: CDR1 LNHDA, CDR2 SQIVND (reference sequence). Trimming removed 5 bases from V and 7 bases from J, with 13 bases in between. CDR3 size: 13 residues. As DNA, the CDR3 is TGTGCCAGTAGTCCGCGTATCGACTATACGCAGTATTTT. It translates to CASSPRIDYTQYF. The full variable domain, rest sourced from reference TRBV19 and TRBJ2-3, is DGGITQSPKYLFRKEGQNVTLSCEQNLNHDAMYWYRQDPGQGLRLIYYSQIVNDFQKGDIAEGYSVSREKKESFPLTVTSAQKNPTAFYLCASSPRIDYTQYFGPGTRLTVL.